This T cell receptor beta chain is from a study of cytomegalovirus exposure and HLA in healthy donors. Study outcomes and limitations: It was likely that a cluster of highly shared sequence variants was a sequencing artifact.

With 4 bases clipped from V and 3 bases from J, the junction kept 3 bases outside the gene matches. This CDR3 is built from 13 residues. Germline V gene sequence: CDR1 GTSNPN, CDR2 SVGIG (reference sequence). PCR employed 60 Vbeta and 13 Jbeta primers. The protocol was immunoSEQ multiplex PCR, while the TCRdb copy is restricted to in-frame clones and leaves out a portion. There are under 200,000 clones in the sample; around 78% occur only once, and about 2.1% lies in the top ten. For this clone: The antigen is not known.

The chain uses TRBV30 and TRBJ1-5; 7 bases match TRBD1. The origin of this receptor is a woman under 40 in good health and CMV-seropositive. The specimen sequenced was PBMCs. CDR3 coding DNA: TGTGCCTGGACACAGGGGTTCAATCAGCCCCAGCATTTT. The encoded protein is CAWTQGFNQPQHF.